The T cell receptor beta chain described here comes from a study of siplizumab effects on memory and regulatory T cells. Findings of the study overall: For mappable alloreactive CD4+ clones, the mean Treg-derived fraction was around 74% with siplizumab and approximately 27% in controls. To unstimulated subsets, only a minor fraction of alloreactive clones could be mapped. Among sequences traceable to unstimulated CD4+ memory cells, alloreactive ones were significantly reduced by siplizumab.

V lost 1 base and J lost 0, with 7 bases in between. This CDR3 contains 15 residues. Germline values: CDR1 MNHNS, CDR2 SASEGT. Approximately 100,000 TCR templates underwent assay in each sample. Sequenced by immunoSEQ multiplex PCR; TCRdb stores in-frame clones only, minus some. The table lists over 65,000 clones, 93% of them singletons. Notes on this clone: Its specificity is unknown.

The sequenced sample consisted of CD8+ T cells sorted from blood. The sequence was obtained from a human donor in good health. The chain couples TRBV6-1 to TRBJ1-3; no firm D call. In DNA, the CDR3 is TGTGCCAGCAGTGAAGGTATTTACTCTGGAAACACCATATATTTT. Its protein is CASSEGIYSGNTIYF.